The rows below give T cell receptor beta chains drawn from one sample of a study of PD-L1 blockade in urothelial cancer. Measured with immunoSEQ multiplex PCR; TCRdb has only the in-frame clones, and not every one. The profile covers more than 30,000 clones, with around 87% appearing a single time and approximately 3.7% taken by the ten largest. Sequenced here: PBMCs, sampled around atezolizumab (anti-PD-L1) treatment. The receptors stem from a man aged 50-59 years with urothelial cancer. CDR3s include the opening cysteine and the closing phenylalanine or tryptophan. D genes are given only for firm matches. Clone size is stated in some rows and not others, as once, few, many or a class when expanded.

v_gene: TRBV30
d_gene: TRBD1
j_gene: TRBJ2-7
abundance: -
CDR3aa: CASGQPEQYF
CDR3nt: TGTGCCTCGGGACAGCCCGAGCAGTACTTC

v_gene: TRBV27
d_gene: TRBD1
j_gene: TRBJ1-6
abundance: -
CDR3aa: CASTIRDRVNSPLHF
CDR3nt: TGTGCCAGCACCATCCGGGACAGGGTCAATTCACCCCTCCACTTT

v_gene: TRBV19
d_gene: -
j_gene: TRBJ1-1
abundance: -
CDR3aa: CASSTTGSTEAFF
CDR3nt: TGTGCCAGTAGTACGACCGGGAGCACTGAAGCTTTCTTT

v_gene: TRBV5-6
d_gene: -
j_gene: TRBJ2-7
abundance: -
CDR3aa: CASSSRPLTRTYEQYF
CDR3nt: TGTGCCAGCAGCTCCCGTCCCTTGACTCGTACCTACGAGCAGTACTTC

v_gene: TRBV5-1
d_gene: -
j_gene: TRBJ1-3
abundance: -
CDR3aa: CASSEPGEYTIYF
CDR3nt: TGCGCCAGCAGCGAACCAGGGGAGTACACCATATATTTT

v_gene: TRBV7-6
d_gene: -
j_gene: TRBJ2-1
abundance: -
CDR3aa: CASSLAEINEQFF
CDR3nt: TGTGCCAGCAGCTTAGCGGAGATAAATGAGCAGTTCTTC

v_gene: TRBV30
d_gene: TRBD2
j_gene: TRBJ2-7
abundance: -
CDR3aa: CAWSVLGEGLSRASYEQYF
CDR3nt: TGTGCCTGGAGTGTTCTGGGGGAGGGCTTATCTCGAGCGTCCTACGAGCAGTACTTC

v_gene: TRBV5-1
d_gene: TRBD1
j_gene: TRBJ1-1
abundance: -
CDR3aa: CASSPGTGVEAFF
CDR3nt: TGCGCCAGCAGCCCCGGGACAGGGGTTGAAGCTTTCTTT

v_gene: TRBV11-2
d_gene: -
j_gene: TRBJ2-2
abundance: -
CDR3aa: CASSLRGQMLGELFF
CDR3nt: TGTGCCAGCAGCTTAAGGGGCCAGATGTTGGGGGAGCTGTTTTTT

v_gene: TRBV4-2
d_gene: TRBD2
j_gene: TRBJ2-1
abundance: few
CDR3aa: CASSQFASGGTLRNEQFF
CDR3nt: TGTGCCAGCAGCCAATTCGCTAGCGGGGGGACCTTACGTAATGAGCAGTTCTTC

v_gene: TRBV19
d_gene: -
j_gene: TRBJ1-1
abundance: -
CDR3aa: CASSIPGKYTEAFF
CDR3nt: TGTGCCAGTAGTATTCCCGGGAAGTACACTGAAGCTTTCTTT

v_gene: TRBV2
d_gene: TRBD2
j_gene: TRBJ2-7
abundance: -
CDR3aa: CASSDGGRDEQYF
CDR3nt: TGTGCCAGCAGTGACGGGGGGAGGGACGAGCAGTACTTC

v_gene: TRBV10-3
d_gene: TRBD1
j_gene: TRBJ2-2
abundance: -
CDR3aa: CAADRGNTGELFF
CDR3nt: TGTGCCGCGGACAGGGGAAACACCGGGGAGCTGTTTTTT

v_gene: TRBV30
d_gene: -
j_gene: TRBJ1-5
abundance: -
CDR3aa: CAWASAPNFNQPQHF
CDR3nt: TGTGCCTGGGCAAGCGCCCCGAACTTCAATCAGCCCCAGCATTTT

v_gene: TRBV10-3
d_gene: TRBD2
j_gene: TRBJ2-2
abundance: -
CDR3aa: CAIRTLAGNTGELFF
CDR3nt: TGTGCCATCAGGACACTAGCGGGGAACACCGGGGAGCTGTTTTTT

v_gene: TRBV11-2
d_gene: TRBD1
j_gene: TRBJ2-1
abundance: -
CDR3aa: CASSWDRLGNEQFF
CDR3nt: TGTGCCAGCAGCTGGGACAGGCTGGGCAATGAGCAGTTCTTC

v_gene: TRBV7-8
d_gene: TRBD2
j_gene: TRBJ2-7
abundance: -
CDR3aa: CASSLRAPTGTNSYEQYF
CDR3nt: TGTGCCAGCAGCCTAAGGGCACCAACCGGGACTAACTCCTACGAGCAGTACTTC

v_gene: TRBV7-3
d_gene: -
j_gene: TRBJ1-6
abundance: -
CDR3aa: CASSSRADSPLHF
CDR3nt: TGTGCCAGCAGCAGCAGGGCCGACTCACCCCTCCACTTT

v_gene: TRBV7-3
d_gene: -
j_gene: TRBJ2-2
abundance: -
CDR3aa: CASSYSTNTGELFF
CDR3nt: TGTGCCAGCAGCTACAGTACGAACACCGGGGAGCTGTTTTTT

v_gene: TRBV7-2
d_gene: -
j_gene: TRBJ2-5
abundance: -
CDR3aa: CASSLYRDQETQYF
CDR3nt: TGTGCCAGCAGCCTATACAGGGATCAAGAGACCCAGTACTTC

v_gene: TRBV7-9
d_gene: TRBD1
j_gene: TRBJ1-1
abundance: -
CDR3aa: CASSLAGGQGSEAFF
CDR3nt: TGTGCCAGCAGCTTAGCGGGGGGACAGGGGTCTGAAGCTTTCTTT

v_gene: TRBV28
d_gene: -
j_gene: TRBJ2-2
abundance: -
CDR3aa: CASSYPWQGLNTGELFF
CDR3nt: TGTGCCAGCAGCTACCCTTGGCAGGGTCTGAACACCGGGGAGCTGTTTTTT

v_gene: TRBV4-1
d_gene: -
j_gene: TRBJ2-2
abundance: -
CDR3aa: CASSQKTETSAGELFF
CDR3nt: TGCGCCAGCAGCCAAAAAACGGAGACGTCCGCCGGGGAGCTGTTTTTT

v_gene: TRBV5-4
d_gene: TRBD1
j_gene: TRBJ1-5
abundance: -
CDR3aa: CASSSRDSNQPQHF
CDR3nt: TGTGCCAGCAGCTCCCGGGACAGTAATCAGCCCCAGCATTTT

v_gene: TRBV23-1
d_gene: TRBD1
j_gene: TRBJ2-2
abundance: -
CDR3aa: CASSPGTGNTGELFF
CDR3nt: TGCGCCAGCAGTCCTGGGACAGGGAACACCGGGGAGCTGTTTTTT

v_gene: TRBV27
d_gene: TRBD1
j_gene: TRBJ2-1
abundance: -
CDR3aa: CASSIGRDRVVNEQFF
CDR3nt: TGTGCCAGCAGTATTGGCCGGGACAGGGTAGTTAATGAGCAGTTCTTC

v_gene: TRBV4-1
d_gene: -
j_gene: TRBJ1-2
abundance: -
CDR3aa: CASSQDMASEGRAYGYTF
CDR3nt: TGCGCCAGCAGCCAAGATATGGCCTCAGAGGGGAGGGCCTATGGCTACACCTTC

v_gene: TRBV10-3
d_gene: TRBD2
j_gene: TRBJ2-7
abundance: -
CDR3aa: CAIGVGSGSKQYF
CDR3nt: TGTGCCATCGGGGTGGGTAGCGGGAGCAAGCAGTACTTC

v_gene: TRBV7-4
d_gene: TRBD2
j_gene: TRBJ2-3
abundance: -
CDR3aa: CASSLEVIAGGPGFTDTQYF
CDR3nt: TGTGCCAGCAGCCTCGAGGTAATAGCGGGGGGGCCGGGCTTCACAGATACGCAGTATTTT

v_gene: TRBV9
d_gene: TRBD2
j_gene: TRBJ2-1
abundance: -
CDR3aa: CASSSTSGILGPLTYNEQFF
CDR3nt: TGTGCCAGCAGCTCGACTAGCGGGATCCTCGGGCCCCTCACCTACAATGAGCAGTTCTTC

v_gene: TRBV6-4
d_gene: -
j_gene: TRBJ2-3
abundance: -
CDR3aa: CASIGRYLTSTDTQYF
CDR3nt: TGTGCCAGCATTGGTCGGTACCTTACTAGCACAGATACGCAGTATTTT

v_gene: TRBV27
d_gene: TRBD2
j_gene: TRBJ2-7
abundance: -
CDR3aa: CASTRAGTSYEQYF
CDR3nt: TGTGCCAGCACCCGGGCCGGGACTAGCTACGAGCAGTACTTC

v_gene: TRBV7-3
d_gene: TRBD1
j_gene: TRBJ2-1
abundance: once
CDR3aa: CASSPDRVHQFF
CDR3nt: TGTGCCAGCAGCCCGGACAGGGTCCATCAGTTCTTC

v_gene: TRBV4-3
d_gene: -
j_gene: TRBJ2-7
abundance: -
CDR3aa: CASSQGLGSYEQYF
CDR3nt: TGCGCCAGCAGCCAAGGACTAGGCTCCTACGAGCAGTACTTC

v_gene: TRBV19
d_gene: -
j_gene: TRBJ1-3
abundance: -
CDR3aa: CASRRDPSGNTIYF
CDR3nt: TGTGCCAGTAGGCGGGATCCCTCTGGAAACACCATATATTTT

v_gene: TRBV7-3
d_gene: -
j_gene: TRBJ2-2
abundance: -
CDR3aa: CASSLSGQTNTGELFF
CDR3nt: TGTGCCAGCAGCTTAAGCGGACAAACGAACACCGGGGAGCTGTTTTTT

v_gene: TRBV6-4
d_gene: TRBD2
j_gene: TRBJ2-1
abundance: -
CDR3aa: CASSVLAGDYNEQFF
CDR3nt: TGTGCCAGCAGTGTACTAGCGGGGGACTACAATGAGCAGTTCTTC

v_gene: TRBV12-5
d_gene: -
j_gene: TRBJ2-3
abundance: -
CDR3aa: CASGFLNTGFGTDTQYF
CDR3nt: TGTGCTAGTGGTTTCCTCAACACAGGTTTCGGCACAGATACGCAGTATTTT

v_gene: TRBV28
d_gene: TRBD2
j_gene: TRBJ2-6
abundance: -
CDR3aa: CASSLSTSGVSGANVLTF
CDR3nt: TGTGCCAGCAGTCTCTCGACTAGCGGGGTCTCTGGGGCCAACGTCCTGACTTTC

v_gene: TRBV4-1
d_gene: -
j_gene: TRBJ1-1
abundance: -
CDR3aa: CASSQESGLMNTEAFF
CDR3nt: TGCGCCAGCAGCCAAGAGTCAGGTCTCATGAACACTGAAGCTTTCTTT

v_gene: TRBV6-1
d_gene: -
j_gene: TRBJ1-3
abundance: -
CDR3aa: CASSEESGASGNTIYF
CDR3nt: TGTGCCAGCAGTGAAGAGTCTGGGGCCTCTGGAAACACCATATATTTT

v_gene: TRBV28
d_gene: TRBD2
j_gene: TRBJ2-2
abundance: -
CDR3aa: CASRGPGLLTGELFF
CDR3nt: TGTGCCAGCAGAGGTCCGGGACTACTTACCGGGGAGCTGTTTTTT

v_gene: TRBV19
d_gene: TRBD1
j_gene: TRBJ1-2
abundance: -
CDR3aa: CASTPDRGHNYGYTF
CDR3nt: TGTGCCAGTACCCCGGACAGGGGGCATAACTATGGCTACACCTTC

v_gene: TRBV9
d_gene: -
j_gene: TRBJ2-7
abundance: -
CDR3aa: CASSVQGSYEQYF
CDR3nt: TGTGCCAGCAGCGTACAGGGGAGCTACGAGCAGTACTTC

v_gene: TRBV4-2
d_gene: TRBD1
j_gene: TRBJ2-7
abundance: -
CDR3aa: CASSSGTGVYEQYF
CDR3nt: TGTGCCAGCAGCTCCGGGACAGGGGTTTACGAGCAGTACTTC

v_gene: TRBV19
d_gene: TRBD2
j_gene: TRBJ2-1
abundance: -
CDR3aa: CASSFRPAQREGRYNEQFF
CDR3nt: TGTGCCAGTAGTTTCCGCCCCGCTCAGCGGGAGGGCCGCTACAATGAGCAGTTCTTC

v_gene: TRBV27
d_gene: -
j_gene: TRBJ1-1
abundance: -
CDR3aa: CASSTVSGPGLEAFF
CDR3nt: TGTGCCAGCTCCACCGTGTCAGGGCCCGGTTTGGAAGCTTTCTTT

v_gene: TRBV23-1
d_gene: -
j_gene: TRBJ2-7
abundance: -
CDR3aa: CASSLQGGSYEQYF
CDR3nt: TGCGCCAGCAGTCTCCAGGGGGGCTCCTACGAGCAGTACTTC

v_gene: TRBV9
d_gene: -
j_gene: TRBJ2-7
abundance: -
CDR3aa: CASSVDPGGAGALYEQYF
CDR3nt: TGTGCCAGCAGCGTCGATCCTGGAGGGGCGGGGGCTCTCTACGAGCAGTACTTC

v_gene: TRBV12-5
d_gene: -
j_gene: TRBJ2-3
abundance: -
CDR3aa: CASGLPKLATDTQYF
CDR3nt: TGTGCTAGTGGTTTGCCCAAACTAGCCACAGATACGCAGTATTTT

v_gene: TRBV30
d_gene: TRBD2
j_gene: TRBJ2-2
abundance: -
CDR3aa: CAWTLGLAGVTGELFF
CDR3nt: TGTGCCTGGACCCTGGGACTAGCGGGAGTTACCGGGGAGCTGTTTTTT

v_gene: TRBV5-1
d_gene: -
j_gene: TRBJ2-2
abundance: -
CDR3aa: CASSLGLAETGELFF
CDR3nt: TGCGCCAGCAGCTTGGGGTTGGCAGAAACCGGGGAGCTGTTTTTT

v_gene: TRBV18
d_gene: -
j_gene: TRBJ1-2
abundance: -
CDR3aa: CASSPSGGNYGYTF
CDR3nt: TGTGCCAGCTCACCTTCCGGGGGGAACTATGGCTACACCTTC

v_gene: TRBV10-2
d_gene: -
j_gene: TRBJ2-5
abundance: -
CDR3aa: CASSESKGGGTQYF
CDR3nt: TGCGCCAGCAGTGAGTCGAAGGGAGGGGGGACCCAGTACTTC

v_gene: TRBV5-8
d_gene: -
j_gene: TRBJ2-2
abundance: -
CDR3aa: CASSLPGVNTGELFF
CDR3nt: TGTGCCAGCAGCTTACCAGGGGTGAACACCGGGGAGCTGTTTTTT